Given below is one T cell receptor (beta chain) in context. Its recognized antigen is unknown. Per-nucleotide qualities are absent, and no much larger clonotype sits a single base away. The CDR3 regions of human TCRbeta chains were analyzed by immunosequencing. In the paper's pipeline: Repertoire TCRs were checked for matches against a reference library of SARS-CoV-2-specific TCRs that had been generated using the MIRA antigen-specificity platform. Breadth was defined as the fraction of unique TCRs that were SARS-CoV-2-associated, and depth was defined as the fraction of total T cells that were SARS-CoV-2-associated. Using the MIRA data, each spike-specific TCR was mapped to the spike region that the TCR reacts to and placed in a CD4 or CD8 class. Log10-transformed breadth and depth values were compared by one-way ANOVA with Sidak's multiple comparisons tests. Entries here come from immuneACCESS through TCRdb and include only in-frame sequences with V and J called. Some clones fail to appear in such tables; in the studies checked, an unresolved V gene covers under half of the shortfall, and the cause of the remainder is unknown. V, J and clone size derive from that table, while D and trimming were established from the DNA sequence. The sample table lists some 100,000 clones, more than 85% of them with a count of one. The ten largest clones represent roughly 7% of the sample.

These data are taken from a study of T cell responses to AZD1222 COVID-19 vaccine (dated by TCRdb to 2020 to 2022). For context, the study as a whole: TCR sequencing covered roughly 230 trial participants: 207 given two doses of AZD1222 and approximately 26 given two doses of MenACWY control vaccine. Trial participants were enrolled by age into 18-55, 56-69 and 70-plus year subgroups, with roughly 150, 30 and 60 TCR-sequenced participants respectively.

Taken with the paper, the label for time point translates to: about 28 days (+/-7) after the second vaccine dose. Because spike-specific TCR depth and breadth did not differ between the two schedules, AZD1222 recipients who got a second dose at roughly 4 weeks were pooled with those who got a second dose at roughly 12 weeks. Vaccinee samples came from UK trials COV001 and COV002, including a single-blind randomized controlled phase 2/3 trial of AZD1222 (ChAdOx1 nCoV-19) in healthy adults. For TCRbeta chain sequencing, PBMC samples from trial participants were taken at day 0 and at day 28 after the second dose. CDR3 length: 12 amino acids, cysteine to phenylalanine. Just the 36-base CDR3 DNA is kept, in frame starting at base 1. Via the germline V gene (reference sequence), CDR1 is LNHDA and CDR2 SQIVND. V is pared back by 6 bases and J by 4 bases, with 9 bases lying between the germline termini.

The research as a whole found: Because no day 14 peak-response samples were available, the repertoires could be characterized only after the peak T cell response. After two AZD1222 doses, both the breadth and the depth of spike-specific TCRs were significantly higher than at day 0 and than in MenACWY recipients. Participants were mostly white British and included more females than males, and it was suggested by the authors that clonal diversity may have been underestimated. Epitopes outside the regions mutated in the B.1.351 and B.1.1.7 variants were reportedly recognized by nearly half of the unique spike-specific TCRs. The vaccine-associated CD4 TCRs covered the entire spike protein, and the dominant responses fell in regions 160-218 and 743-854. The 56-69-year group was small, and its depth increase did not reach significance, likely because of low power. Conclusions about previously exposed vaccinees are limited, since just five or six AZD1222 recipients were seropositive for SARS-CoV-2 at baseline.

This chain joins TRBV19 to TRBJ2-5, with a weak D call of TRBD1 (5 bases match). The sequencing here drew on peripheral blood, taken 28 days after the second AZD1222 dose. This receptor was obtained from an adult who received the AZD1222 COVID-19 vaccine. The CDR3 has the sequence CASSNRGETQYF. DNA sequence: TGTGCCAGTAGCAATAGGGGAGAGACCCAGTACTTC.